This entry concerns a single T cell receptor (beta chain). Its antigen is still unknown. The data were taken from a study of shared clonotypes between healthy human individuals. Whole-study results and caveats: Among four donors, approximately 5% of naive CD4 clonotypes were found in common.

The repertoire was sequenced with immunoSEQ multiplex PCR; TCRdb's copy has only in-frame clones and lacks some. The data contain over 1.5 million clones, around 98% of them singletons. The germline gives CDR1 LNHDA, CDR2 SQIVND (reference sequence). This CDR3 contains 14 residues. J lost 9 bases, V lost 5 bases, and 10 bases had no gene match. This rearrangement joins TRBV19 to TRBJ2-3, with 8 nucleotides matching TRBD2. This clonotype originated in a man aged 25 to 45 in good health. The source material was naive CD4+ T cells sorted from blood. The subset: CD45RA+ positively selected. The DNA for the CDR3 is TGTGCCAGTAGTGCCAGCGGGAGACCCCCCACGCAGTATTTT. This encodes CASSASGRPPTQYF. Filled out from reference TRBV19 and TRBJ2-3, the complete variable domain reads DGGITQSPKYLFRKEGQNVTLSCEQNLNHDAMYWYRQDPGQGLRLIYYSQIVNDFQKGDIAEGYSVSREKKESFPLTVTSAQKNPTAFYLCASSASGRPPTQYFGPGTRLTVL.